This T cell receptor beta chain was observed in a study of T-cell reconstitution after alpha-beta-depleted transplantation in children. The library targeted TCRbeta and was prepared with unique molecular identifiers. TCRdb reprocessed the PCR reads with MiXCR, giving one entry per CDR3 protein. The sample holds about 120,000 distinct CDR3 sequences, roughly 23% seen once. CDR3 size: 16 residues. V was cut by 2 bases and J by 1 base, with 15 bases left in between. Study conclusions and caveats: T cells produced anew were the main source of T-cell counts and diversity one year after transplant. Where alpha-beta T cells came from about two months after transplant was reportedly several hundred expanded graft clones. Some patients' high day-60 TCRbeta diversity was traced to surviving recipient T cells and thymic progenitors.

Comments on this clonotype: Antigen unknown.

The material sequenced was PBMCs, mostly from graft donor cells, taken 180 days after TCRalphabeta/CD19-depleted stem cell transplant. The clonotype comes from a male patient aged 2 to 10 who had a stem cell transplant for chronic granulomatous disease, so the T cells may come from the graft donor. The V and J genes are TRBV12-3 or TRBV12-4 and TRBJ2-7; tentative D call: TRBD2 (5 bases). This CDR3 is CASSLFGIDVSYEQYF. CDR3 coding DNA: TGTGCCAGCAGTTTATTCGGGATCGACGTGTCCTACGAGCAGTACTTC.